The rows below give T cell receptor beta chains drawn from one sample of a study of blood T cell repertoires in COVID-19. Produced via immunoSEQ multiplex PCR; TCRdb's table is partial and in-frame only. The table records some 130,000 clones, more than 70% of them present only once. Material for sequencing was peripheral blood. These TCRs come from a man aged 60 to 69 with acute or convalescent COVID-19. The CDR3 runs from the conserved cysteine through the conserved F or W. The order of the fields is V gene, J gene, CDR3 protein.

>TRBV24-1|TRBJ2-1
CATDPGTSGREQFF
>TRBV3-1/TRBV3-2|TRBJ2-2
CASSQDWRGGQGKIGELFF
>TRBV27|TRBJ2-1
CASSHGTSAYNEQFF
>TRBV5-4|TRBJ1-2
CASSLDVGGVNYGYTF
>TRBV11-2|TRBJ1-4
CASSLGAGRREKLFF
>TRBV7-2|TRBJ1-4
CASSRTGFNEKLFF
>TRBV13|TRBJ2-7
CASSLGRDRYEQYF
>TRBV12-3/TRBV12-4|TRBJ1-1
CASRGTANTEAFF
>TRBV27|TRBJ2-7
CASSNGQRAHEQYF
>TRBV5-4|TRBJ2-7
CASSQGTGVREQYF
>TRBV27|TRBJ1-1
CASSLETGRGTEAFF
>TRBV11-1|TRBJ1-6
CASSFGEVNSPLHF
>TRBV5-1|TRBJ1-6
CASSSDRGNSPLHF
>TRBV28|TRBJ2-2
CASSPFWGGTGELFF
>TRBV19|TRBJ2-2
CASSPLAGGRTGELFF
>TRBV27|TRBJ1-2
CASTLLGQGSYGYTF
>TRBV13|TRBJ2-7
CASSLYTGRLYEQYF
>TRBV6-1|TRBJ1-2
CASSEGQDSYYGYTF
>TRBV6-5|TRBJ1-1
CASSFRTVTEAFF
>TRBV3-1/TRBV3-2|TRBJ2-1
CASSQGRVSYNEQFF
>TRBV10-1|TRBJ2-1
CASSRGLANNEQFF
>TRBV5-6|TRBJ2-2
CASSPRDSPTGELFF
>TRBV10-3|TRBJ1-4
CAIRGDSLNEKLFF